One sample yielded the 18 T cell receptor beta chains listed below, sequenced in a study of CD8+CD57+ T cells in acquired aplastic anemia. Genomic DNA constituted the template upon which TCR beta VDJ and CDR3 profiling was performed. TCRdb re-called the reads through MiXCR, storing one row per CDR3 protein. Of roughly 170,000 distinct CDR3 sequences in the sample, 60% to 70% are singletons; the top ten hold about 50%. Input material: sorted CD4+, CD8+, or CD8+CD57+ T cells (not recorded which) from PBMCs. These receptors came from a human donor in good health.

The chain employs TRBV7-9 and TRBJ1-6, with D possibly matching TRBD1 (5 bases). The CDR3 extends over 13 amino acids. The germline V gene has CDR1 SEHNR and CDR2 FQNEAQ (reference sequence). V shed 6 bases and J shed 10 bases, with 13 bases lying between them. The CDR3 sequence: CASRVGTDSPLHF. The DNA of the CDR3 is TGTGCCAGCAGGGTAGGGACCGACTCACCCCTCCACTTT.

The chain carries TRBV19 and TRBJ1-3; no firm D call. This CDR3 has 16 residues. The germline V gene encodes CDR1 LNHDA and CDR2 SQIVND (reference sequence). V dropped 5 bases and J dropped 0 bases, with 14 bases sitting between them. The CDR3, as DNA: TGTGCCAGTAGTTCCGGGTTGACGAGCTCTGGAAACACCATATATTTT. The encoded protein is CASSSGLTSSGNTIYF.

The chain is built from TRBV2 and TRBJ2-2, with a weak D call TRBD2 (6 bases). The germline V gene has CDR1 SNHLY and CDR2 FYNNEI. This CDR3 has 14 amino acids. Trimming stripped 5 bases from V and 6 bases from J, with 13 bases between. The CDR3 sequence is CASSRGGPPGELFF. CDR3 bases: TGTGCCAGCAGTCGCGGAGGGCCCCCCGGGGAGCTGTTTTTT.

The V call is TRBV7-9, the J call TRBJ1-1; D ambiguous. V gave up 2 bases and J gave up 12 bases, with 16 bases separating them. Germline V CDR1 and CDR2: SEHNR, FQNEAQ (reference sequence). The CDR3 is 13 amino acids. The CDR3 DNA reads as TGTGCCAGCAGCTTAAAAGAGGGATTGGCGACTTTCTTT. Its translation: CASSLKEGLATFF. The variable domain in full, with the rest retrieved from reference TRBV7-9 and TRBJ1-1, is DTGVSQNPRHKITKRGQNVTFRCDPISEHNRLYWYRQTLGQGPEFLTYFQNEAQLEKSRLLSDRFSAERPKGSFSTLEIQRTEQGDSAMYLCASSLKEGLATFFGQGTRLTVV.

This clonotype was recorded a few times. This chain uses TRBV24-1 with TRBJ2-5; unclear D gene. This CDR3 has 11 amino acids. Germline assignment: CDR1 KGHDR and CDR2 SFDVKD. Trimming stripped 4 bases from V and 11 bases from J, with 10 bases between. The CDR3 loop is CATSEGIRQYF. DNA of the CDR3: TGTGCCACCAGTGAAGGGATCCGACAGTACTTC.

The chain carries TRBV7-9 and TRBJ1-2; 12 positions agree with TRBD1. Germline trimming cut 7 bases from V and 4 bases from J; bases unmatched to any gene: 4. The CDR3 has 14 residues. Germline CDR1 is SEHNR and CDR2 is FQNEAQ (reference sequence). The CDR3 nucleotides are TGTGCCAGCACTAAGGGACAGGGGGCCTATGGCTACACCTTC. As protein: CASTKGQGAYGYTF.

This rearrangement joins TRBV7-3 to TRBJ1-1; TRBD1 matches at 9 bases. The CDR3 sequence is 16 residues long. The V gene's germline CDR1 is SGHTA and CDR2 FQGTGA. The V and J ends lost 2 bases and 4 bases, in that order; junction bases with no gene match: 8. The chain's CDR3 is CASSLEGTGRGTEAFF. The CDR3, as DNA: TGTGCCAGCAGCTTAGAGGGGACAGGGCGTGGCACTGAAGCTTTCTTT.

This clonotype was recorded at least ten times. The V gene is TRBV5-6, the J gene TRBJ1-6, with D possibly TRBD1 on 5 matching bases. Per germline, CDR1 SGHDT and CDR2 YYEEEE. The CDR3 loop spans 15 amino acids. V was shortened by 3 bases and J by 6 bases, with 13 bases between the two germline ends. CDR3 in DNA: TGTGCCAGCAGCTGGAGACAGCAGATTAATTCACCCCTCCACTTT. Translation gives CASSWRQQINSPLHF. The entire variable domain, with the rest obtained from reference TRBV5-6 and TRBJ1-6, is as follows: DAGVTQSPTHLIKTRGQQVTLRCSPKSGHDTVSWYQQALGQGPQFIFQYYEEEERQRGNFPDRFSGHQFPNYSSELNVNALLLGDSALYLCASSWRQQINSPLHFGNGTRLTVT.

Details on this clonotype: One end of the junction varies from germline; a read error may be responsible. This chain connects TRBV20-1 to TRBJ1-5; D gene unclear. The germline CDR1 and CDR2 sequences are DFQATT and SNEGSKA (reference sequence). The CDR3 is 11 amino acids. CDR3 sequence: CRDLCGGPQRF. Here the CDR3 DNA reads TGCAGGGACTTATGCGGAGGGCCCCAGCGTTTT.

The chain recombines TRBV20-1 with TRBJ2-1; 10 positions agree with TRBD2. The CDR3 runs to 15 residues. With V trimmed by 5 bases and J by 7 bases, 11 bases remained unmatched. CDR1 is DFQATT and CDR2 is SNEGSKA in the germline V gene (reference sequence). For the CDR3, the DNA is TGCAGTGCTGCCAGCGGGAGGGCCTGGTCGAATGAGCAGTTCTTC. The encoded protein is CSAASGRAWSNEQFF.

The CDR3 region has the DNA TGTGCCACCAGTGTCTCCACAGATACGCAGTATTTT. Amino acids: CATSVSTDTQYF. The rearrangement joins TRBV24-1 to TRBJ2-3; no clear D. Germline CDR1 reads KGHDR; CDR2 reads SFDVKD. With 5 bases removed from V and 2 bases from J, the gap between germline ends came to 4 bases. The CDR3 has 12 amino acids.

This clonotype came up a few times. A much larger clone differs from this one at a single base, so this may be a read error. The rearrangement joins TRBV4-2 to TRBJ1-1; D remains ambiguous. Germline lookup yields CDR1 LGHNA and CDR2 YNFKEQ. The CDR3 runs to 12 residues. Trimming took 4 bases from V and 1 from J, leaving 4 bases between them. The CDR3 reads CASSRQNTEAFF. CDR3 sequence (DNA): TGTGCCAGCAGCCGACAGAACACTGAAGCTTTCTTT.

The chain uses TRBV10-3 and TRBJ1-5; D remains unclear. Germline CDR1 ENHRY, CDR2 SYGVKD. The CDR3 length is 14 residues. V was cut by 4 bases and J by 4 bases, with 11 bases left in between. CDR3 amino acids: CAISGTGLNQPQHF. The CDR3 DNA sequence: TGTGCCATCAGTGGAACGGGTCTGAATCAGCCCCAGCATTTT.

This CDR3 reads CASSTKGGSGNTIYF. The CDR3 region has the DNA TGTGCCAGCAGCACGAAGGGGGGCTCTGGAAACACCATATATTTT. The chain uses TRBV11-2 and TRBJ1-3; weak D call: TRBD1 (6 bases). The CDR3 has 15 amino acids. V dropped 5 bases and J dropped 0 bases, with 11 bases sitting between them. Germline loops: CDR1 SGHAT, CDR2 FQNNGV.

The rearrangement links TRBV7-3 to TRBJ2-3; D uncertain. The CDR3 contains 11 residues. V lost 5 bases and J lost 14, with 14 bases in between. Germline V gene data show CDR1 as SGHTA and CDR2 as FQGTGA. Written as DNA, the CDR3 is TGTGCCAGCAGCGATGCGACGAGGTCGTATTTT. It translates to CASSDATRSYF.

This clonotype came up once. The gene calls are TRBV5-5 and TRBJ1-1; 9 bases are a match to TRBD1. This CDR3 contains 16 residues. The V gene end was trimmed by 4 bases and the J gene end by 5 bases; junction bases not matched to a gene: 12. Germline values: CDR1 SGHKS, CDR2 YYEKEE (reference sequence). CDR3 coding DNA: TGTGCCAGCAGCCCGTACGGGACAGGGCGTCGGACTGAAGCTTTCTTT. Amino acid sequence: CASSPYGTGRRTEAFF.

As regards this clonotype: The junction departs from germline at one end; a sequencing error may be responsible. The chain employs TRBV10-3 and TRBJ2-2; 8 nucleotides align to TRBD1. This CDR3 contains 14 residues. Germline CDR1 and CDR2: ENHRY and SYGVKD. The CDR3 loop is CASATGVDGGELLF. CDR3 nucleotides: TGTGCCAGTGCGACAGGGGTAGACGGCGGGGAGCTGCTTTTT.

In DNA, the CDR3 is TGTGCCAGCAGCTTAGTAGGGAAGGGTGGAAGGGATAGCAATCAGCCCCAGCATTTT. Its translation is CASSLVGKGGRDSNQPQHF. The chain joins TRBV9 to TRBJ1-5, with D hard to call. The CDR3 length is 19 residues. Looked up from germline, CDR1 is SGDLS and CDR2 is YYNGEE. Trimming pared 4 bases from V and 0 bases from J, leaving 23 bases between.